The 8 T cell receptor beta chains reported below all come from one sample, sequenced in a study of CD4 T cells in relation to SARS-CoV-2 and coronaviruses. Assay used: immunoSEQ multiplex PCR; TCRdb lists only in-frame clones, some missing. The table records approximately 50,000 clones, 92% of them present only once. The sample comprised naive CD4+ T cells from PBMCs. Subset meaning: naive CD4+ T cells isolated by negative enrichment. The receptors come from an adult with COVID-19.

This chain uses TRBV7-3 with TRBJ2-1; no reliable D call. This CDR3 has 13 amino acids. V lost 2 bases and J 3 bases, leaving 5 bases between the germline ends. Germline CDR1 SGHTA, CDR2 FQGTGA. For the CDR3, the DNA is TGTGCCAGCAGCTTAGACATCTACAATGAGCAGTTCTTC. As protein: CASSLDIYNEQFF.

The chain recombines TRBV24-1 with TRBJ2-1; D call uncertain. The CDR3 sequence is 11 residues long. Germline V lookup: CDR1 KGHDR, CDR2 SFDVKD. Between the trimmed V and J ends, which lost 9 bases and 8 bases, there was a span of 10 bases. The CDR3 spells CATETADEQFF. Written as DNA, the CDR3 is TGTGCCACCGAGACTGCAGATGAGCAGTTCTTC.

The chain couples TRBV7-2 to TRBJ2-7; 10 bases match TRBD2. J lost 0 bases, V lost 5 bases, and 7 bases had no gene match. The CDR3 has 16 residues. Per the germline V gene, CDR1 is SGHTA and CDR2 is FQGNSA. The CDR3 nucleotides are TGTGCCAGCAGCCACCCCCTAGCGGGGGCCTCCTACGAGCAGTACTTC. Translated: CASSHPLAGASYEQYF.

This clone has a single count. This chain connects TRBV12-5 to TRBJ2-3; D call uncertain. V was cut by 5 bases and J by 4 bases, with 4 bases left in between. The CDR3 is made up of 11 amino acids. Germline V gene lookup returns CDR1 LGHNT and CDR2 FRNRAP. This CDR3 is CASGNSDTQYF. The DNA of the CDR3 is TGTGCTAGTGGTAATTCAGATACGCAGTATTTT.

Only a few counts were recorded for this clone. The rearrangement uses TRBV23-1 and TRBJ1-6, with 9 bases matching TRBD1. TRBV23-1 is an open reading frame whose function is uncertain. Trimming took 2 bases from V and 10 from J; bases not matched to a gene: 6. The CDR3 extends over 15 amino acids. In DNA, the CDR3 is TGCGCCAGCAGTCAACGGGACAGGGAGTTATCACCCCTCCACTTT. It codes for CASSQRDRELSPLHF.

This chain joins TRBV13 and TRBJ2-7; D ambiguous. With 5 bases removed from V and 6 bases from J, the gap between germline ends came to 11 bases. Germline V lookup: CDR1 PRHDT, CDR2 FYEKMQ (reference sequence). This CDR3 has 12 residues. The CDR3 region is CASSAVVGEQYF. The DNA for the CDR3 is TGTGCCAGCAGCGCCGTGGTAGGCGAGCAGTACTTC.

The DNA for the CDR3 is TGTGCCAGCTCACCCCGTGGGGGACAGGGAACCTACGAGCAGTACTTC. It is translated as CASSPRGGQGTYEQYF. The gene calls are TRBV18 and TRBJ2-7; 9 nucleotides line up with TRBD1. The CDR3 sequence is 16 residues long. In germline, CDR1 is KGHSH, CDR2 LQKENI. V shed 3 bases, J shed 2 bases, and the junction held 8 bases outside the gene matches.

The rearrangement links TRBV18 to TRBJ2-4; 10 positions match TRBD1. The CDR3 is made up of 16 amino acids. With V trimmed by 5 bases and J by 2 bases, 6 bases remained unmatched. Germline V lookup: CDR1 KGHSH, CDR2 LQKENI. CDR3 DNA sequence: TGTGCCAGCTCAAAGACAGGGGGCGCGACCAAAAACATTCAGTACTTC. It encodes CASSKTGGATKNIQYF.